This TCR beta chain was recorded in a study of T cell responses to AZD1222 COVID-19 vaccine. Some clones are missing from TCRdb's copy, which holds only in-frame ones; the method was immunoSEQ multiplex PCR. There are some 130,000 clones in the sample; approximately 92% occur only once, and approximately 6.8% lies in the top ten. The CDR3 consists of 17 residues. V lost 5 bases, J lost 7 bases, and 15 bases stayed unmatched. In germline, CDR1 is SGHRS, CDR2 YFSETQ. The sample was peripheral blood, taken 28 days after the second AZD1222 dose. The chain carries TRBV5-1 and TRBJ2-1; 10 nucleotides line up with TRBD1. This sequence originates from an adult who received the AZD1222 COVID-19 vaccine. As DNA, the CDR3 is TGCGCCAGCAGACCGTGGGCGGGACAGGGGTTGGGTAATGAGCAGTTCTTC. Its protein product is CASRPWAGQGLGNEQFF.